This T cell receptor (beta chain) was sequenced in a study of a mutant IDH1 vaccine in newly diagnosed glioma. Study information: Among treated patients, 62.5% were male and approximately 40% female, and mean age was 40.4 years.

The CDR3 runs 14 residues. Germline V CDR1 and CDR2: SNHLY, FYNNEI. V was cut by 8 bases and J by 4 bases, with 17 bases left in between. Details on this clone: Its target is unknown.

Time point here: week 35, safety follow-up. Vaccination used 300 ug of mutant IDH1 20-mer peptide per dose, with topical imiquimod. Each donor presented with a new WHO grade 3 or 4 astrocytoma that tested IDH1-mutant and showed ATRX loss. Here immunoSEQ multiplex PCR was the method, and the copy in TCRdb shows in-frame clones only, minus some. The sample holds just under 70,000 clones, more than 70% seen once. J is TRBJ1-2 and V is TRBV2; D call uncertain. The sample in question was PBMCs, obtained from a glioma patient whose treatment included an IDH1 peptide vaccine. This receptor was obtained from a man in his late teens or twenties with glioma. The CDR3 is CASLMEQAVYGYTF. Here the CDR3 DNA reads TGTGCCAGCCTAATGGAGCAGGCGGTCTATGGCTACACCTTC.